This T cell receptor beta chain comes out of a study of post-analysis software for immune sequencing data. General study results and limits: Roughly 5 TRBV segments (TRBV5-6, TRBV5-1 and TRBV20-1 among them) occurred more frequently in patients than in controls.

The CDR3 is made up of 15 amino acids. Germline V CDR1 and CDR2: SGHRS, YFSETQ. Built from TCR beta cDNA, the libraries had unique molecular identifiers in them. In TCRdb, the PCR reads were re-called with MiXCR into one record per CDR3 protein. The sample shows over 700,000 distinct CDR3 sequences, about 27% of them seen only once. This clonotype has at least ten counts. The antigen is not known. Sequence at one end of the junction differs from germline and may be a read error. The chain carries TRBV5-1 and TRBJ2-3; maybe TRBD2 (5 bases). The sample taken for sequencing was blood. The receptor's source is a girl between 10 and 17 years old with multiple sclerosis. The DNA for the CDR3 is TGTGCCAGCAGTTTACGAGGACTGAGCACAGATACGCAGTATTTT. It specifies CASSLRGLSTDTQYF.